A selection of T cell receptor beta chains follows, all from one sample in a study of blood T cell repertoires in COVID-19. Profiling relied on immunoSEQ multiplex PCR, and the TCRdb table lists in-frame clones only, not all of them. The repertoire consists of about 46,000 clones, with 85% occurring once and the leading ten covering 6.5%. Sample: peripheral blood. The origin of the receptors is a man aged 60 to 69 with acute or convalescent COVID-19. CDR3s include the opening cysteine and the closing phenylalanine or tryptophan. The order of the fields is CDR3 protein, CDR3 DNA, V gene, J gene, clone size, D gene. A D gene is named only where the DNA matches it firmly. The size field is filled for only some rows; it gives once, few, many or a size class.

CASSYSTGTGGAEAFF,TGTGCCAGCAGTTACTCGACCGGGACAGGGGGGGCTGAAGCTTTCTTT,TRBV2,TRBJ1-1,.,TRBD1
CASSVGGSGVYNEQFF,TGTGCCAGCAGCGTAGGGGGTAGCGGGGTCTACAATGAGCAGTTCTTC,TRBV9,TRBJ2-1,.,TRBD2
CASSPGVSSSYNEQFF,TGCGCCAGCAGCCCCGGGGTGTCGAGCTCCTACAATGAGCAGTTCTTC,TRBV5-1,TRBJ2-1,.,.
CAISTGGRDQPQHF,TGTGCCATCAGTACAGGGGGCCGTGATCAGCCCCAGCATTTT,TRBV10-3,TRBJ1-5,once,TRBD1
CASSVQGRYRGTTDTQYF,TGTGCCAGCAGTGTCCAGGGACGGTACAGGGGAACTACAGATACGCAGTATTTT,TRBV6-1,TRBJ2-3,.,TRBD1
CSVQGGLAGPYNEQFF,TGCAGCGTACAGGGAGGACTAGCGGGCCCGTACAATGAGCAGTTCTTC,TRBV29-1,TRBJ2-1,.,TRBD2
CASRDRMNTEAFF,TGTGCCAGTAGGGACAGGATGAACACTGAAGCTTTCTTT,TRBV19,TRBJ1-1,.,TRBD1
CASRAQGSGNTIYF,TGTGCCAGCAGGGCCCAGGGATCTGGAAACACCATATATTTT,TRBV2,TRBJ1-3,few,.
CASSADLRGVTGNTIYF,TGCGCCAGCAGCGCTGATCTCAGGGGGGTAACTGGAAACACCATATATTTT,TRBV5-1,TRBJ1-3,.,TRBD1
CASSPTSDPDTQYF,TGTGCCAGTAGTCCTACTAGCGATCCAGATACGCAGTATTTT,TRBV19,TRBJ2-3,.,TRBD2
CASSLGQGGETQYF,TGTGCCAGCAGCTTGGGTCAGGGGGGAGAGACCCAGTACTTC,TRBV5-4,TRBJ2-5,.,.
CASSLGGRYNEQFF,TGCGCCAGCAGCTTAGGAGGCCGTTACAATGAGCAGTTCTTC,TRBV5-1,TRBJ2-1,.,.
CASSLNRGRNNSPLHF,TGTGCCAGCAGCTTAAACAGGGGGCGGAATAATTCACCCCTCCACTTT,TRBV11-2,TRBJ1-6,.,TRBD1
CVRTPGHGPPDTQYF,TGCGTCAGAACCCCGGGACACGGACCCCCCGATACGCAGTATTTT,TRBV10-1,TRBJ2-3,.,.
CASSRDGQTNEKLFF,TGTGCCAGCAGCCGAGACGGACAGACTAATGAAAAACTGTTTTTT,TRBV7-8,TRBJ1-4,.,.
CASSSDRESNQPQHF,TGTGCCAGCAGTTCCGACAGGGAAAGCAATCAGCCCCAGCATTTT,TRBV6-5,TRBJ1-5,.,TRBD1
CASSSDGFEQYF,TGTGCCAGCAGCAGCGACGGTTTCGAGCAGTACTTC,TRBV7-2,TRBJ2-7,.,.
CASSFQDRVYEQYF,TGTGCCAGCAGCTTCCAAGACAGGGTCTACGAGCAGTACTTC,TRBV5-4,TRBJ2-7,.,TRBD1
CASRGTGDETQYF,TGTGCCAGCAGAGGGACAGGGGACGAGACCCAGTACTTC,TRBV6-5,TRBJ2-5,.,TRBD1
CASSSMTSNTGELFF,TGCGCCAGCAGCTCGATGACATCCAACACCGGGGAGCTGTTTTTT,TRBV5-1,TRBJ2-2,.,.
CATSDEGKQGEAFF,TGTGCCACCAGTGACGAGGGTAAACAGGGGGAAGCTTTCTTT,TRBV24-1,TRBJ1-1,.,TRBD1
CASSLSSVQETQYF,TGTGCCAGCAGTTTATCCTCGGTCCAAGAGACCCAGTACTTC,TRBV27,TRBJ2-5,few,.
CATAAIPGGPRTQYF,TGTGCCACAGCTGCTATTCCGGGAGGGCCGAGGACGCAGTATTTT,TRBV2,TRBJ2-3,.,TRBD2
CATSDKQGLNTEAFF,TGTGCCACCAGCGATAAACAGGGATTGAACACTGAAGCTTTCTTT,TRBV24-1,TRBJ1-1,.,.
CASYDRMNTEAFF,TGTGCCAGCTACGACAGAATGAACACTGAAGCTTTCTTT,TRBV28,TRBJ1-1,.,.
CATQSLSYNEQFF,TGTGCCACCCAAAGCTTGTCCTACAATGAGCAGTTCTTC,TRBV3-1/TRBV3-2,TRBJ2-1,few,.
CASSSGTSAYQETQYF,TGCGCCAGCAGCTCCGGGACTAGCGCGTACCAAGAGACCCAGTACTTC,TRBV5-1,TRBJ2-5,.,TRBD2
CASRSRGASASYEQYF,TGTGCCAGCAGGTCCCGGGGAGCGTCCGCCTCCTACGAGCAGTACTTC,TRBV28,TRBJ2-7,.,.
CASKILAGGTDTQYF,TGCGCCAGCAAAATCCTAGCGGGAGGTACAGATACGCAGTATTTT,TRBV4-1,TRBJ2-3,once,TRBD2
CASTGREAFF,TGTGCCAGCACCGGAAGGGAGGCTTTCTTT,TRBV6-5,TRBJ1-1,.,.
CASSLKRSSYNEQFF,TGTGCCAGCAGTTTAAAGCGGAGCTCCTACAATGAGCAGTTCTTC,TRBV27,TRBJ2-1,.,.
CASSHSSYGYTF,TGTGCCAGCAGCCATAGTTCGTATGGCTACACCTTC,TRBV7-9,TRBJ1-2,once,.
CASSRDSRKETQYF,TGTGCCAGCAGTAGGGACTCGAGAAAGGAGACCCAGTACTTC,TRBV6-5,TRBJ2-5,.,.
CASISLTRERVWDEQFF,TGTGCCAGCATTTCCTTGACGCGGGAGAGGGTTTGGGATGAGCAGTTCTTC,TRBV2,TRBJ2-1,.,TRBD2
CASSYRVPRDQPQHF,TGTGCCAGCAGTTACAGGGTACCGCGGGATCAGCCCCAGCATTTT,TRBV6-5,TRBJ1-5,.,.
CASSWGRGSNTEAFF,TGCGCCAGCAGCTGGGGGCGGGGGTCGAACACTGAAGCTTTCTTT,TRBV5-1,TRBJ1-1,once,.
CASSQPTRQGLNYGYTF,TGCGCCAGCAGCCAGCCCACCAGACAGGGATTAAACTATGGCTACACCTTC,TRBV4-1,TRBJ1-2,.,TRBD1
CATRGGTGRGNTIYF,TGTGCCACCCGAGGGGGAACAGGGCGTGGAAACACCATATATTTT,TRBV27,TRBJ1-3,few,.
CASSPQDPRAESYNEQFF,TGTGCCAGCAGCCCTCAGGACCCTAGAGCGGAGTCCTACAATGAGCAGTTCTTC,TRBV9,TRBJ2-1,.,.
CASSSGQGPDTQYF,TGCGCCAGCAGCTCAGGACAGGGGCCAGATACGCAGTATTTT,TRBV5-1,TRBJ2-3,.,TRBD1
CASSMVGSSSYNEQFF,TGTGCCAGTAGTATGGTCGGGAGTAGCTCCTACAATGAGCAGTTCTTC,TRBV19,TRBJ2-1,.,.
CASSLKIQDSYEQYF,TGTGCCAGCAGTTTAAAAATTCAGGACTCCTACGAGCAGTACTTC,TRBV27,TRBJ2-7,.,.
CASSLPRGTVSPRGYGYTF,TGTGCCAGTAGTCTCCCGAGGGGGACAGTAAGTCCCAGAGGCTATGGCTACACCTTC,TRBV19,TRBJ1-2,.,TRBD1
CASSPQGVGVSGELFF,TGTGCCAGCAGCCCGCAGGGTGTCGGTGTATCCGGGGAGCTGTTTTTT,TRBV9,TRBJ2-2,few,.
CASSPKGYMGLGNEQFF,TGTGCCAGCAGTCCAAAGGGATACATGGGGCTAGGCAATGAGCAGTTCTTC,TRBV6-6,TRBJ2-1,.,.
CASGETGGTYNEQFF,TGTGCCAGCGGGGAGACAGGGGGGACTTACAATGAGCAGTTCTTC,TRBV6-5,TRBJ2-1,.,TRBD1
CASSRRGGGRENYGYTF,TGTGCCAGCAGCCGAAGGGGGGGTGGCAGGGAGAACTATGGCTACACCTTC,TRBV3-1/TRBV3-2,TRBJ1-2,.,.
CAWTPSAGVFGTGELFF,TGTGCCTGGACCCCATCAGCGGGAGTGTTCGGAACCGGGGAGCTGTTTTTT,TRBV30,TRBJ2-2,.,TRBD2
CASSPFSGGTEAFF,TGTGCCAGCAGCCCTTTCTCCGGGGGCACTGAAGCTTTCTTT,TRBV3-1/TRBV3-2,TRBJ1-1,.,.
CASSPMGTQPETQYF,TGTGCCAGCAGTCCCATGGGGACTCAGCCGGAGACCCAGTACTTC,TRBV7-3,TRBJ2-5,.,.
CASSFRGLAPQETQYF,TGTGCCAGCAGCTTTAGGGGACTAGCGCCCCAGGAGACCCAGTACTTC,TRBV11-2,TRBJ2-5,.,TRBD2